In its sample, the clone carrying this T cell receptor (beta chain) was seen once. Its antigen is not identified. The data were taken from a study of OX40 agonist ivuxolimab in advanced cancers. Study-level information: The dose-escalation group included hepatocellular carcinoma, melanoma, renal cell carcinoma and head and neck cancer. Three dose-escalation patients had partial responses: one with hepatocellular carcinoma and two with cutaneous melanoma.

The CDR3 is 12 amino acids. The germline gives CDR1 MNHEY, CDR2 SVGAGI. With 5 bases removed from V and 9 bases from J, the gap between germline ends came to 14 bases. Data came from immunoSEQ multiplex PCR; TCRdb stores just in-frame clones and leaves some out. Of roughly 76,000 clones in the sample, 88% are singletons; the top ten hold roughly 4%. General study points: Clonal expansion by week 6 occurred in CD4+ and CD8+ blood T cells (at 0.1 to 3.0 mg/kg).

Sequencing used CD4+ or CD8+ T cells sorted from blood, obtained in a trial of the OX40 agonist ivuxolimab. The receptor was isolated from an adult with an advanced solid tumor such as melanoma, head and neck, liver or kidney cancer. The chain employs TRBV6-5 and TRBJ2-7; maybe TRBD2 (6 bases). The CDR3 reads CASSLASSVQYF. CDR3 nucleotide sequence: TGTGCCAGCAGTCTAGCGAGTTCGGTGCAGTACTTC.